The 27 T cell receptor beta chains below all came from one sample that was sequenced in a study of T-cell reconstitution after alpha-beta-depleted transplantation in children. Library preparation (for TCRbeta) was performed with unique molecular identifiers. TCRdb re-derived calls from the PCR reads in MiXCR, one entry per CDR3 protein. This sample has just over 950,000 distinct CDR3 sequences, with about 26% found just once. Sample: PBMCs, mostly from graft donor cells, taken 360 days after TCRalphabeta/CD19-depleted stem cell transplant. These receptors were taken from a boy under two years old who had a stem cell transplant for SCID, so the T cells may come from the graft donor.

This clonotype was seen more than once but under ten times. The chain employs TRBV10-1 and TRBJ1-6; perhaps TRBD1 as D (6 bases). This CDR3 comprises 13 residues. Germline-derived CDR1 and CDR2 are WNHNN and SYGVQD (reference sequence). V was clipped by 7 bases and J by 9 bases, with 13 bases between them. The CDR3 DNA reads TGCGCCAGCACGGACAGACTGGGTTCACCCCTCCACTTT. Translation: CASTDRLGSPLHF.

This clonotype has a handful of counts. The J gene is TRBJ1-1, the V gene TRBV5-1, with D maybe TRBD1 (5 bases). The CDR3 runs 17 residues. V was clipped by 0 bases and J by 0 bases, with 15 bases between them. Germline assignment: CDR1 SGHRS and CDR2 YFSETQ. The CDR3 DNA is TGCGCCAGCAGCTTGGAACTGGGACCGCGATTGAACACTGAAGCTTTCTTT. Its translation: CASSLELGPRLNTEAFF.

This clonotype has more than one count but fewer than ten. The chain couples TRBV5-1 to TRBJ2-1; D is perhaps TRBD2 (7 bases). The CDR3 covers 16 residues. Germline assignment: CDR1 SGHRS and CDR2 YFSETQ. Between the trimmed V and J ends, which lost 3 bases and 0 bases, there was a span of 13 bases. Here the CDR3 reads CASSSQGRGSYNEQFF. The DNA of the CDR3 is TGCGCCAGCAGCTCTCAGGGGAGGGGCTCCTACAATGAGCAGTTCTTC.

The V and J genes are TRBV10-3 and TRBJ2-7, with 10 bases that match TRBD2. The CDR3 extends over 18 amino acids. Germline CDR1 ENHRY, CDR2 SYGVKD. J gave up 0 bases and V 0 bases, and 8 bases lay outside the gene matches. CDR3 DNA sequence: TGTGCCATCAGTGAGTCGTTGGCTAGCGGGGGTAGCTCCTACGAGCAGTACTTC. It is translated as CAISESLASGGSSYEQYF.

J is TRBJ2-5 and V is TRBV7-3, with unresolved D. The CDR3 length is 13 residues. The V gene's germline CDR1 is SGHTA and CDR2 FQGTGA. V dropped 1 base and J dropped 5 bases, with 8 bases sitting between them. CDR3 in DNA: TGTGCCAGCAGCTTAAGACCTTCGGAGACCCAGTACTTC. Translation gives CASSLRPSETQYF.

This clonotype has at least ten counts. The chain has TRBV7-9 and TRBJ2-2; D possibly corresponds to TRBD1 (7 bases). In germline, CDR1 is SEHNR, CDR2 FQNEAQ (reference sequence). V was clipped by 4 bases and J by 5 bases, with 17 bases between them. The CDR3 totals 16 residues. The CDR3 bases are TGTGCCAGCAGCTCACAGGGGAGAGGAGGGACCGGGGAGCTGTTTTTT. Translated: CASSSQGRGGTGELFF.

The V gene is TRBV4-3, the J gene TRBJ2-1; the match to TRBD2 covers 11 bases. Germline V gene lookup returns CDR1 LGHNA and CDR2 YSLEER. CDR3 length: 19 residues. V dropped 1 base and J dropped 6; count of bases not matched to a gene: 14. The CDR3: CASSQGGLAGLAGVNEQFF. The CDR3 bases are TGCGCCAGCAGCCAAGGAGGACTAGCGGGCTTAGCAGGAGTCAATGAGCAGTTCTTC.

This chain uses TRBV5-1 with TRBJ2-3; possibly TRBD1 or TRBD2 for D (5 bases each). The V end was cut by 1 base, the J end by 4 bases, with 13 bases between. CDR3 size: 15 residues. The germline V gene encodes CDR1 SGHRS and CDR2 YFSETQ. CDR3 region: CASSLKAGSPDTQYF. The CDR3 coding sequence is TGCGCCAGCAGCTTGAAGGCAGGGAGTCCAGATACGCAGTATTTT.

The rearrangement joins TRBV24-1 to TRBJ2-5, with D possibly being TRBD1 or TRBD2 (5 bases each). The V gene lost 6 bases and the J gene lost 2 bases, with 9 bases spanning the gap. The CDR3 contains 13 residues. Germline assignment: CDR1 KGHDR and CDR2 SFDVKD. The CDR3 region is CATSKGPQETQYF. The DNA for the CDR3 is TGTGCCACCAGTAAGGGACCGCAAGAGACCCAGTACTTC.

The V call is TRBV24-1, the J call TRBJ2-1; 13 bases map to TRBD2. Germline lookup yields CDR1 KGHDR and CDR2 SFDVKD. CDR3 size: 16 residues. V gave up 4 bases and J gave up 9 bases; unmatched junction bases: 8. The CDR3 nucleotides are TGTGCCACCAGTGACGCGGGACTAGCGGGAATAGGTGAGCAGTTCTTC. Translation: CATSDAGLAGIGEQFF.

The CDR3 region is CASSYHRPGEKLFF. CDR3 nucleotides: TGTGCCAGCAGTTACCATCGTCCAGGAGAAAAACTGTTTTTT. The chain joins TRBV6-5 to TRBJ1-4; no reliable D call. Trimming stripped 2 bases from V and 8 bases from J, with 12 bases between. Germline V gene data show CDR1 as MNHEY and CDR2 as SVGAGI. The CDR3 contains 14 residues.

The chain recombines TRBV5-1 with TRBJ2-3; 10 bases agree with TRBD2. The CDR3 runs 15 residues. J gave up 6 bases and V 0 bases, and 4 bases lay outside the gene matches. The V gene's germline CDR1 is SGHRS and CDR2 YFSETQ. CDR3 protein: CASSLVERGGDTQYF. CDR3 bases: TGCGCCAGCAGCTTGGTTGAGCGGGGGGGCGATACGCAGTATTTT.

The chain recombines TRBV20-1 with TRBJ2-1; D may correspond to TRBD1 or TRBD2 (6 bases each). This CDR3 comprises 16 residues. Germline CDR1 DFQATT, CDR2 SNEGSKA (reference sequence). With 0 bases removed from V and 0 bases from J, the gap between germline ends came to 12 bases. DNA for the CDR3: TGCAGTGCTAGAGACCCCGGGGGCCCCTCCTACAATGAGCAGTTCTTC. Translating gives CSARDPGGPSYNEQFF.

V gene TRBV15 combines with J gene TRBJ1-1; possible D gene TRBD1, 5 bases. Germline V gives CDR1 LNHNV, CDR2 YYDKDF (reference sequence). The CDR3 totals 15 residues. Trimming shortened V by 2 bases and J by 1 base, and 11 bases separated the two germline ends. Here the CDR3 reads CATSRLDMSNTEAFF. CDR3 in DNA: TGTGCCACCAGCAGATTGGACATGTCGAACACTGAAGCTTTCTTT.

The sample holds many counts of this clonotype. This chain uses TRBV2 with TRBJ2-5, with D unclear. V lost 2 bases and J 5 bases, leaving 3 bases between the germline ends. This CDR3 region has 11 residues. CDR1 and CDR2 from the germline V gene are SNHLY and FYNNEI. DNA for the CDR3: TGTGCCAGCAGTGAATCGGAGACCCAGTACTTC. Its protein is CASSESETQYF.

This chain links TRBV12-3 or TRBV12-4 with TRBJ2-1; no clear D. This CDR3 is built from 11 residues. Trimming removed 1 base from V and 15 bases from J, with 10 bases in between. This CDR3 reads CASSLGSRRFF. The CDR3 DNA is TGTGCCAGCAGTTTAGGCAGCCGGCGGTTCTTC.

This clonotype occurred once. The chain employs TRBV7-6 and TRBJ2-1; D is uncertain. CDR1 is SGHVS, CDR2 FNYEAQ, per germline. The V gene lost 5 bases and the J gene lost 8 bases, with 10 bases spanning the gap. The length of the CDR3 is 12 residues. Here the CDR3 DNA reads TGTGCCAGCAGCGTGAATGAAGATGAGCAGTTCTTC. Translated, it gives CASSVNEDEQFF.

CDR3 loop: CAWSDGTGSNTGELFF. DNA for the CDR3: TGTGCCTGGAGCGACGGGACAGGTTCGAACACCGGGGAGCTGTTTTTT. This chain uses TRBV30 with TRBJ2-2; 8 nucleotides agree with TRBD1. J was trimmed by 0 bases and V by 3 bases; bases with no gene match: 6. The CDR3 runs to 16 residues. Germline V gene data show CDR1 as GTSNPN and CDR2 as SVGIG (reference sequence).

J is TRBJ2-5 and V is TRBV30; no clear D gene. The CDR3 spans 16 residues. Germline CDR1 reads GTSNPN; CDR2 reads SVGIG (reference sequence). V was pared by 3 bases and J by 5 bases, with 22 bases between. CDR3 DNA: TGTGCCTGGAGCCCCGGCTGGGCACCCTGGGTGGAGACCCAGTACTTC. It codes for CAWSPGWAPWVETQYF.

V usage is TRBV20-1 and J usage is TRBJ2-1; D gene unclear. Germline V CDR1 and CDR2: DFQATT, SNEGSKA (reference sequence). The CDR3 has 11 residues. Between the trimmed V and J ends, which lost 5 bases and 7 bases, there was a span of 9 bases. The CDR3 DNA is TGCAGTGCTGCCGTAGGGAATGAGCAGTTCTTC. Protein: CSAAVGNEQFF.

This clonotype turned up a few times. J is TRBJ1-2 and V is TRBV12-3 or TRBV12-4; TRBD1 is a possible D gene (6 bases). V gave up 0 bases and J gave up 8 bases, with 13 bases separating them. This CDR3 contains 14 residues. As DNA, the CDR3 is TGTGCCAGCAGTTTAGCCGCGGGACAAGGGGGCTACACCTTC. Translating it yields CASSLAAGQGGYTF.

This clonotype has more than one count but fewer than ten. The gene calls are TRBV12-3 or TRBV12-4 and TRBJ2-5; 11 nucleotides align to TRBD2. J was trimmed by 6 bases and V by 6 bases; bases with no gene match: 9. The CDR3 has 15 residues. CDR3 sequence reads: CASRPTSGGAKTQYF. CDR3 nucleotides: TGTGCCAGCAGACCTACTAGCGGGGGTGCGAAGACCCAGTACTTC.

This clonotype was seen at least ten times. The chain employs TRBV29-1 and TRBJ2-5; D is ambiguous. CDR1 and CDR2 (germline): SQVTM, ANQGSEA. Trimming removed 5 bases from V and 4 bases from J, with 20 bases in between. The CDR3 extends over 15 amino acids. The CDR3 spells CSVRVADGPPETQYF. CDR3 nucleotide sequence: TGCAGCGTTCGCGTGGCAGACGGCCCGCCAGAGACCCAGTACTTC.

The V call is TRBV12-3 or TRBV12-4, the J call TRBJ2-5; D call uncertain. This CDR3 spans 16 amino acids. Trimming removed 5 bases at V and 1 base at J, with 17 bases between. In DNA, the CDR3 is TGTGCCAGCAGTCCCGCGTTTGGGGTCCCCCAAGAGACCCAGTACTTC. Translating it yields CASSPAFGVPQETQYF.

This clonotype was observed a handful of times. The genes are TRBV12-3 or TRBV12-4 and TRBJ2-7; D is perhaps TRBD2 (6 bases). The CDR3 is 15 amino acids. V lost 2 bases, J lost 2 bases, and 13 bases lay in between. The CDR3 DNA reads TGTGCCAGCAGTTTAAGAGGGACTCAGCCCTACGAGCAGTACTTC. Protein: CASSLRGTQPYEQYF.

The V gene is TRBV7-2, the J gene TRBJ1-1, with D perhaps matching TRBD1 (5 bases). The germline V gene has CDR1 SGHTA and CDR2 FQGNSA. V lost 3 bases, J lost 1 base, and 12 bases lay in between. The CDR3 has 15 amino acids. Here the CDR3 reads CASSFGRRGNTEAFF. The CDR3 DNA is TGTGCCAGCAGCTTTGGGAGGAGGGGGAACACTGAAGCTTTCTTT.

This clonotype was seen a handful of times. The V gene is TRBV12-3 or TRBV12-4, the J gene TRBJ2-5, with D unresolved. Trimming shortened V by 3 bases and J by 7 bases, and 12 bases separated the two germline ends. CDR3 length equals 13 residues. CDR3 DNA sequence: TGTGCCAGCAGTTTTGAGCTGACCGGGACCCAGTACTTC. Protein sequence: CASSFELTGTQYF.